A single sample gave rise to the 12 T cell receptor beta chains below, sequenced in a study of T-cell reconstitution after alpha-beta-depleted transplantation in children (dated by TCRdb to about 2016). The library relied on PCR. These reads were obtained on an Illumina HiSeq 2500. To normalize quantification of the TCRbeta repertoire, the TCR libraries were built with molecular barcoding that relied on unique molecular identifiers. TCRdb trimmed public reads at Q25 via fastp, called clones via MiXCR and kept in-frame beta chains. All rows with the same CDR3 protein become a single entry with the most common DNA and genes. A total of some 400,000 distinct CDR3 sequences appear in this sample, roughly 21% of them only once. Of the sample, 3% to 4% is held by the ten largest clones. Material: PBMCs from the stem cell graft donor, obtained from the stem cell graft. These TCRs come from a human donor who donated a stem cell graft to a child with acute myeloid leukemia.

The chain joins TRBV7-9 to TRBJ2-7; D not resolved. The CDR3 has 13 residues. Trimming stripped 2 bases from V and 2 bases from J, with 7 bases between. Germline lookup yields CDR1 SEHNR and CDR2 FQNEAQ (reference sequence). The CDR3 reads CASSLPRAYEQYF. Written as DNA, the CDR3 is TGTGCCAGCAGCTTACCCCGAGCCTACGAGCAGTACTTC.

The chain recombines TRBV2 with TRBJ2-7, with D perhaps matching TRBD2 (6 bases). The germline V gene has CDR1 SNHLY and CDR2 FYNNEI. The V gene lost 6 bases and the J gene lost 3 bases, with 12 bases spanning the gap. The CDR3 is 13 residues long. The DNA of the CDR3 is TGTGCCAGCAGAGGGGACTCCCACTACGAGCAGTACTTC. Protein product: CASRGDSHYEQYF.

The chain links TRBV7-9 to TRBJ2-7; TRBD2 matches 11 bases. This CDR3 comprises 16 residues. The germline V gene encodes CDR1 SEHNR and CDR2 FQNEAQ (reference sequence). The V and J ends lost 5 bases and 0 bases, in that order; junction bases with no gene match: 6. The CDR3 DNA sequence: TGTGCCAGCAGCGTAGGGACTAGCGGAACCTCCTACGAGCAGTACTTC. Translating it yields CASSVGTSGTSYEQYF.

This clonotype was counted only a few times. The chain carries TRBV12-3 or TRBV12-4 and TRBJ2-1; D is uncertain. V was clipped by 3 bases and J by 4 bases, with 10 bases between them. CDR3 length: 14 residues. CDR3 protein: CASSLWSSYNEQFF. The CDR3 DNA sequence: TGTGCCAGCAGTTTGTGGTCCAGTTACAATGAGCAGTTCTTC.

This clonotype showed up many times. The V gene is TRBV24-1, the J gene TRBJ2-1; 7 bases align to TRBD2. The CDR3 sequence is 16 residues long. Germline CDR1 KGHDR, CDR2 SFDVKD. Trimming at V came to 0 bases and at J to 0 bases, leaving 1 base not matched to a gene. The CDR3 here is CATSDLAGVSYNEQFF. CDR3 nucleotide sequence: TGTGCCACCAGTGATTTGGCGGGAGTCTCCTACAATGAGCAGTTCTTC.

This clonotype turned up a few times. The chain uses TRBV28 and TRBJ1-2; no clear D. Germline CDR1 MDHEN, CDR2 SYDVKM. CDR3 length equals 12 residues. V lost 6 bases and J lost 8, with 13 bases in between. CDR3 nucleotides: TGTGCCAGCAGGGGCGGAGTGCGGGGCTACACCTTC. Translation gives CASRGGVRGYTF.

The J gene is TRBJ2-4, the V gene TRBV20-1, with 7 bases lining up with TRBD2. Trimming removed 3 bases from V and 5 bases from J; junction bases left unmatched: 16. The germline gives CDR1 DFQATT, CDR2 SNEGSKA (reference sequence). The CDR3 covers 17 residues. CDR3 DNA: TGCAGTGCTAGTCCACCGCGGCGGGAGATTGGGGAAAACATTCAGTACTTC. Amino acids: CSASPPRREIGENIQYF.

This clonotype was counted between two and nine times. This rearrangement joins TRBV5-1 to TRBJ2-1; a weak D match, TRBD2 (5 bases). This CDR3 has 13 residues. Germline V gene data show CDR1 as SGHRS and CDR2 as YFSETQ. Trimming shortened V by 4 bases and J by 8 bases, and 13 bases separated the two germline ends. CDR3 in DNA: TGCGCCAGCAGCCCGCTGAGGGCCTATGAGCAGTTCTTC. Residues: CASSPLRAYEQFF.

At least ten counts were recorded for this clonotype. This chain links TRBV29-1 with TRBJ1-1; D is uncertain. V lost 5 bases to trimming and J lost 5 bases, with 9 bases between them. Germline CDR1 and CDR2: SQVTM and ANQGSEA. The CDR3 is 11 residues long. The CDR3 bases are TGCAGCGTTTTCCGGGAGACTGAAGCTTTCTTT. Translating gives CSVFRETEAFF.

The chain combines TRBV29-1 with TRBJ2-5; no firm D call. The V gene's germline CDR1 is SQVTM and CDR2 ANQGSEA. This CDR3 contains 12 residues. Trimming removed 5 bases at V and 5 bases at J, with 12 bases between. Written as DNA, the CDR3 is TGCAGCGTTCCGGACCTCGGGGAGACCCAGTACTTC. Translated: CSVPDLGETQYF.

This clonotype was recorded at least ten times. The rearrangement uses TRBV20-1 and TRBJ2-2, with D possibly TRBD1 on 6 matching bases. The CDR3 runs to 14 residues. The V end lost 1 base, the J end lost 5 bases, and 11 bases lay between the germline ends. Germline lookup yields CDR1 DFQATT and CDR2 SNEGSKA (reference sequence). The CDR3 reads CSARGDIATGELFF. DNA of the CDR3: TGCAGTGCTAGAGGGGACATAGCTACCGGGGAGCTGTTTTTT.

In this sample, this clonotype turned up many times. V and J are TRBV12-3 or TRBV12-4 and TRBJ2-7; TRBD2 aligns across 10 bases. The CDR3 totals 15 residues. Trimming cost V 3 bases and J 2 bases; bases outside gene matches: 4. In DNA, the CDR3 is TGTGCCAGCAGTTTGCGGCTAGCGGGAGCCTACGAGCAGTACTTC. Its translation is CASSLRLAGAYEQYF.